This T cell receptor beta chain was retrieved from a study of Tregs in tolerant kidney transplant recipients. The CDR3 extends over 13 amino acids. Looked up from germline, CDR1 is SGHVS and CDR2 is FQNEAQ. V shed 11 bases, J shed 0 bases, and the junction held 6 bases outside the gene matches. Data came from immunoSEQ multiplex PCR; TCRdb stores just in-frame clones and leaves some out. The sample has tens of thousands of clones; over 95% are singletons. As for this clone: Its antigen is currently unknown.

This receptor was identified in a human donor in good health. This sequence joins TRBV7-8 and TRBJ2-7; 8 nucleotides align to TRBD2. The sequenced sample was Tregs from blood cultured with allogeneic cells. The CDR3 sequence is CACRGGSSYEQYF. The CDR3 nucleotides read TGTGCCTGCCGGGGGGGGAGCTCCTACGAGCAGTACTTC.